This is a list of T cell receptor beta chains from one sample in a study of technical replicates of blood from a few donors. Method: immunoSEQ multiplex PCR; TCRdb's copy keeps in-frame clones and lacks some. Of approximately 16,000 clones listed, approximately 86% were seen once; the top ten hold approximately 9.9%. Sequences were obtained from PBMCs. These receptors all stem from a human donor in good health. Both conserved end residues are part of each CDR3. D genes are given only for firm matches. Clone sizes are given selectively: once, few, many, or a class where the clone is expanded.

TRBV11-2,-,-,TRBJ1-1,CASSLLRGSTEAFF,TGTGCCAGCAGCTTGCTCAGGGGAAGCACTGAAGCTTTCTTT
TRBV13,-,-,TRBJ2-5,CASSSTEETQYF,TGTGCCAGCAGCTCTACGGAAGAGACCCAGTACTTC
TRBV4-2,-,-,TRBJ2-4,CASSQDGVIGNIQYF,TGTGCCAGCAGCCAAGATGGAGTAATCGGGAACATTCAGTACTTC
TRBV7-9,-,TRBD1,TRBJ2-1,CASSSRQGDYNEQFF,TGTGCCAGCAGCTCTAGACAGGGGGATTACAATGAGCAGTTCTTC
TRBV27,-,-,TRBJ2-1,CASSLDSVSYNEQFF,TGTGCCAGCAGTTTAGACAGCGTCTCGTACAATGAGCAGTTCTTC
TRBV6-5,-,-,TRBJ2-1,CASSYADGAGEQFF,TGTGCCAGCAGTTACGCCGATGGGGCGGGGGAGCAGTTCTTC
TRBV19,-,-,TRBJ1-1,CASPEGVRLNTEAFF,TGTGCCAGTCCCGAGGGAGTAAGGTTGAACACTGAAGCTTTCTTT
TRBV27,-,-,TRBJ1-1,CASSPRPPFGTEAFF,TGTGCCAGCAGTCCACGGCCCCCTTTCGGGACTGAAGCTTTCTTT
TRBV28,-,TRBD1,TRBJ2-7,CASRGTGSSYEQYF,TGTGCCAGCAGAGGGACAGGCAGCTCCTACGAGCAGTACTTC
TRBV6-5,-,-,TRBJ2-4,CASSSTPGQRGFF,TGTGCCAGCAGTTCTACGCCGGGACAACGGGGTTTCTTC
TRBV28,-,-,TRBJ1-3,CASKGAGNTIYF,TGTGCCAGCAAGGGAGCTGGAAACACCATATATTTT
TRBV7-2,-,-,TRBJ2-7,CASSLSVFDSSYEQYF,TGTGCCAGCAGCTTAAGTGTGTTTGACAGCTCCTACGAGCAGTACTTC
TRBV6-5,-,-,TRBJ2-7,CASSFYEQYF,TGTGCCAGCAGCTTCTACGAGCAGTACTTC
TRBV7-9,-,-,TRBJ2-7,CASSLTGLSYEQYF,TGTGCCAGCAGCCTCACAGGGCTCTCCTACGAGCAGTACTTC
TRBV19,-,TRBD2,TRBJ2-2,CASSINGRGVAGELFF,TGTGCCAGTAGTATCAACGGGAGGGGAGTGGCCGGGGAGCTGTTTTTT
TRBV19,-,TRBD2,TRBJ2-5,CASSVPAGGTEETQYF,TGTGCCAGTAGTGTCCCAGCGGGAGGGACGGAAGAGACCCAGTACTTC
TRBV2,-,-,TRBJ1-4,CASSDPLRATNEKLFF,TGTGCCAGCAGTGACCCTCTCAGGGCCACTAATGAAAAACTGTTTTTT
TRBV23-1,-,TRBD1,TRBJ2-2,CASSQSPGQGMDANTGELFF,TGCGCCAGCAGTCAATCGCCCGGACAGGGGATGGACGCGAACACCGGGGAGCTGTTTTTT
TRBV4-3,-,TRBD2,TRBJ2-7,CASSQGPGGTSSYEQYF,TGCGCCAGCAGCCAAGGGCCGGGCGGGACTAGCAGCTACGAGCAGTACTTC
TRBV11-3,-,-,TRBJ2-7,CASSITSDPLKQYF,TGTGCCAGCAGCATAACCAGCGACCCCCTCAAGCAGTACTTC
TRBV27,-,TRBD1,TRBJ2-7,CASSLVAGGTYEQYF,TGTGCCAGCAGTTTAGTGGCAGGGGGAACCTACGAGCAGTACTTC
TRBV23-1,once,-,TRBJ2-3,CASSQSVGVYSTDTQYF,TGCGCCAGCAGTCAATCAGTCGGGGTCTACAGCACAGATACGCAGTATTTT
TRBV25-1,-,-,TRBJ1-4,CASSSGTTNEKLFF,TGTGCCAGCAGTTCGGGGACAACTAATGAAAAACTGTTTTTT
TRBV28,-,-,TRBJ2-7,CASKGSRTGWLEQYF,TGTGCCAGCAAGGGCTCGCGCACAGGGTGGTTGGAGCAGTACTTC
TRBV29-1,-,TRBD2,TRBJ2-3,CSVGLARVTDTQYF,TGCAGCGTCGGACTAGCCCGAGTGACAGATACGCAGTATTTT
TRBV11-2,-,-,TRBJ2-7,CASSSGHYEQYF,TGTGCCAGCAGCTCAGGCCATTACGAGCAGTACTTC
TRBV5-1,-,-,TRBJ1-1,CASSLGQANTEAFF,TGCGCCAGCAGCTTGGGGCAGGCGAACACTGAAGCTTTCTTT